This entry is about one TCR beta chain. The target antigen is unknown. Germline trimming cut 0 bases from V and 4 bases from J; bases unmatched to any gene: 8. Germline CDR1 is MDHEN and CDR2 is SYDVKM. The CDR3 totals 17 residues. The data originate from a study of cytomegalovirus exposure and HLA in healthy donors. For the study at large: The same platform used for the 666 first-cohort repertoires was also used for the 100 to 150 validation repertoires, as a later analysis reported.

Sequencing was performed with immunoSEQ multiplex PCR; in TCRdb, only in-frame clones are kept and a portion is missing. The sample has under 200,000 clones; 91% are singletons. General study results and limits: In vitro data verified a few CMV-associated chains as specific for CMV antigens. According to the study, about 180 TCR beta chains were cytomegalovirus-associated.

The rearrangement joins TRBV28 to TRBJ1-1, with 10 bases lining up with TRBD1. Input material: PBMCs. This sequence originates from a young woman in good health and CMV-seropositive. The CDR3 bases are TGTGCCAGCAGTTTATGGGGACAGGGGAGAGGAGTCACTGAAGCTTTCTTT. Encoded protein: CASSLWGQGRGVTEAFF.